This entry lists 2 T cell receptor beta chains sequenced from one sample in a study of T cell responses to AZD1222 COVID-19 vaccine. The method was immunoSEQ multiplex PCR; TCRdb's version includes in-frame clones alone and lacks a portion of them. This sample has tens of thousands of clones; roughly 80% occur once, and the top ten carry 21%. Here the sequenced sample was peripheral blood, taken on day 0 of AZD1222 vaccination. The receptors here all came from an adult in good health.

This clone was recorded once. Here the CDR3 DNA reads TGCGCCAGCAGCTTCGTAACGGGGGTCTCCTACGAGCAGTACTTC. Its translation is CASSFVTGVSYEQYF. This sequence joins TRBV5-1 and TRBJ2-7; D may be TRBD2 (6 bases). Trimming cost V 2 bases and J 0 bases, with 12 bases left between them. Germline CDR1 reads SGHRS; CDR2 reads YFSETQ. This CDR3 spans 15 amino acids.

This chain joins TRBV27 and TRBJ2-2, with TRBD2 identical over 10 bases. The V gene's germline CDR1 is MNHEY and CDR2 SMNVEV (reference sequence). V trimming: 4 bases; J trimming: 2 bases; junction bases outside the gene matches: 10. This CDR3 region has 18 residues. CDR3 coding DNA: TGTGCCAGCAGTTCGATACTAGCGGGGCTGGGTAACACCGGGGAGCTGTTTTTT. Translating gives CASSSILAGLGNTGELFF.